The source of this T cell receptor (beta chain) is a study of T cell repertoires in aging, cancer and after chemotherapy. The wider study: Over several months to years, re-sampled healthy donor repertoires clearly shared clones.

A mixed TRB-A/B primer pool amplified rearranged TRB by multiplex touch-down PCR. TCRdb passed the multiplex PCR reads through MiXCR, listing each CDR3 protein once. Of about 10,000 distinct CDR3 sequences listed, less than 45% are singletons. To note about this clonotype: No antigen is known for it.

The CDR3 covers 15 residues. With 1 base clipped from V and 6 bases from J, the junction kept 5 bases outside the gene matches. The germline V gene has CDR1 GTSNPN and CDR2 SVGIG (reference sequence). Study-wide results and limits: Age-matched healthy donors had significantly more diverse, less clonal blood TCR repertoires than untreated cancer patients. Across the chemotherapy interval, each cancer cohort showed higher median generation probability, suggesting thymic rebound.

Amplification of TCR beta used genomic DNA extracted from peripheral blood. The sequenced material came from blood. The source of this sequence is a human donor in good health. The chain combines TRBV30 with TRBJ2-1; 11 bases map to TRBD2. The CDR3 protein is CAWSADLAGGNEQFF. The DNA of the CDR3 is TGTGCCTGGAGTGCTGACCTAGCGGGGGGCAATGAGCAGTTCTTC.